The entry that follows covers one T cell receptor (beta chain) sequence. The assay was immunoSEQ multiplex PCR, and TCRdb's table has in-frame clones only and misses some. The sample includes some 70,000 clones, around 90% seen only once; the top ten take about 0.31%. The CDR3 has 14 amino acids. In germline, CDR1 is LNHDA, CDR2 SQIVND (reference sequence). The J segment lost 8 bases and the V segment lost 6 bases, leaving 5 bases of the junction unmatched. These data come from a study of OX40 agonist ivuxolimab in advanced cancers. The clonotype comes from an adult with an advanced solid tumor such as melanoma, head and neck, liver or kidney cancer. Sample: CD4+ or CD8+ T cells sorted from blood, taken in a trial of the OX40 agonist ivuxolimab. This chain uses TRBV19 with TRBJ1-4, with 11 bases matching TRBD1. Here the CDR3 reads CASRPDRGREKLFF. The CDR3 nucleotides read TGTGCCAGTAGACCGGACAGGGGGCGAGAAAAACTGTTTTTT.